This TCR beta chain was retrieved from a study of blood T cell repertoires in COVID-19. Overall study context: Spain, Italy and the United States supplied samples that represented acute and convalescent COVID-19. T cells, B-cell-depleted T cells, or PBMCs provided the cDNA or gDNA that served as material.

This CDR3 contains 13 residues. The J segment lost 5 bases and the V segment lost 3 bases, leaving 5 bases of the junction unmatched. CDR1 is DFQATT and CDR2 is SNEGSKA in the germline V gene (reference sequence). Original methodology: By means of reference gene primer amplification, nucleated cell counts were estimated. Repertoires were generated with immunoSEQ multiplex PCR, while TCRdb's copy carries only in-frame clones and drops some. V and J calls and clone size are given by that table; D and trimming were obtained from the DNA. The table lists about 42,000 clones, around 85% of them singletons.

The chain has TRBV20-1 and TRBJ2-5; 8 bases are shared with TRBD1. The material sequenced was peripheral blood. This receptor was obtained from a human donor in a cohort sampled during active COVID-19. Here the CDR3 reads CSASQGARETQYF. CDR3 nucleotides: TGCAGTGCTAGTCAGGGGGCTAGGGAGACCCAGTACTTC.